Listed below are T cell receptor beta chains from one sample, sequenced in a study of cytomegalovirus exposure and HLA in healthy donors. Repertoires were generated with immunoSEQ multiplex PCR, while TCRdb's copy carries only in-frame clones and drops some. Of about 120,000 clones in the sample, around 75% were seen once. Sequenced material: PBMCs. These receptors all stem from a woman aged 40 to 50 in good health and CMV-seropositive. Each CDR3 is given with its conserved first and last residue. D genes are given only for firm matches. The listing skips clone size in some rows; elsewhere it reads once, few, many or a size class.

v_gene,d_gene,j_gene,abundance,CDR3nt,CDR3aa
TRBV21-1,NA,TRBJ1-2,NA,TGTGCCAGCAGCAAACGCACAGGGCGGTATGGCTACACCTTC,CASSKRTGRYGYTF
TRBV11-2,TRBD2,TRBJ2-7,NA,TGTGCCAGCACCCAGGAAGCGGGAGCCTACGAGCAGTACTTC,CASTQEAGAYEQYF
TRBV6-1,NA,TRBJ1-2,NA,TGTGCCAGCAGTGAAGAGAGCGGCTACACCTTC,CASSEESGYTF
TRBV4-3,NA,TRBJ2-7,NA,TGCGCCAGCAGCCAAGATCTGCAGTCCTACGAGCAGTACTTC,CASSQDLQSYEQYF
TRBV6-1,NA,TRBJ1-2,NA,TGTGCCAGCAGTGAATACGCGCCAGGGGCCAATTTGGGTGGCTACACCTTC,CASSEYAPGANLGGYTF
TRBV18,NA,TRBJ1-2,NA,TGTGCCAGCTCACCCCCGGGGGAATACTATGGCTACACCTTC,CASSPPGEYYGYTF
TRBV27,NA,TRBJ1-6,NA,TGTGCCAGCACCCCTTCCCTGAGGGATTCACCCCTCCACTTT,CASTPSLRDSPLHF
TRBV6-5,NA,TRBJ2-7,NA,TGTGCCAGCAGTTACGGGGAGCGGGCCTACGAGCAGTACTTC,CASSYGERAYEQYF
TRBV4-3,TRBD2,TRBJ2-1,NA,TGCGCCAGCAGCGAAGTACTAGCGGGGAGCTCCTACAATGAGCAGTTCTTC,CASSEVLAGSSYNEQFF
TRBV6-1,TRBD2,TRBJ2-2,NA,TGTGCCAGCAGTGAACAAACCCTACTAGCGTCCGGCGGGGAGCTGTTTTTT,CASSEQTLLASGGELFF
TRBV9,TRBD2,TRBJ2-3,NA,TGTGCCAGCAGCGTTCCTAGCGGGGGGGTACATTCTAGCACAGATACGCAGTATTTT,CASSVPSGGVHSSTDTQYF
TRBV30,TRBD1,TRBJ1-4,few,TGTGCCTGGAGGCAAGGAAACAGGGGGCTGAATGAAAAACTGTTTTTT,CAWRQGNRGLNEKLFF
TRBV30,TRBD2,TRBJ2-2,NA,TGTGCCTGGAGTGTGGCTAGCGGGCCCGGCGGGGAGCTGTTTTTT,CAWSVASGPGGELFF
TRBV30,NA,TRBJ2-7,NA,TGTACCTCCGGGGTCAATTACGAGCAGTACTTC,CTSGVNYEQYF
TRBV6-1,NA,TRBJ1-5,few,TGTGCCAGCAGATTAAGCGGTCCTAGCAATCAGCCCCAGCATTTT,CASRLSGPSNQPQHF
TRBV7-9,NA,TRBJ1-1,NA,TGTGCCAGCAGCTTGACAGTGAACACTGAAGCTTTCTTT,CASSLTVNTEAFF
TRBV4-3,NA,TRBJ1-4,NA,TGCGCCAGCAGCCAATGGACAGTTGCAACTAATGAAAAACTGTTTTTT,CASSQWTVATNEKLFF
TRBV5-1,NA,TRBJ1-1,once,TGCGCCAGCAGCAGCGGCGACCCCGGGTCGACGGCTTTCTTT,CASSSGDPGSTAFF
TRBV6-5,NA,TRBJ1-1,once,TGTGCCAGCAGTCCTCCGGGGGTTACTGAAGCTTTCTTT,CASSPPGVTEAFF
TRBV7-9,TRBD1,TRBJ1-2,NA,TGTGCCAGCAATTTCCGTACAGGGGATGGCTACACCTTC,CASNFRTGDGYTF
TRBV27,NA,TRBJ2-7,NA,TGTGCCAGCAGTTTATCAGCCGGGATCCAATACGAGCAGTACTTC,CASSLSAGIQYEQYF
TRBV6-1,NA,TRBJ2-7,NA,TGTGCCAGCAGTGAAGCGCGTGGGCCCACCTACGAGCAGTACTTC,CASSEARGPTYEQYF
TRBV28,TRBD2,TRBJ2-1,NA,TGTGCCAGCAGTTTGAGCGGGAGCGCGCTCAATGAGCAGTTCTTC,CASSLSGSALNEQFF
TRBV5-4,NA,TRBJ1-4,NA,TGTGCCAGCAGCTTGGAGGCAGGGCGGGGTGAAAAACTGTTTTTT,CASSLEAGRGEKLFF
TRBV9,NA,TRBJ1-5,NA,TGTGCCAGCAGCGGCCGGGACACCGATCAGCCCCAGCATTTT,CASSGRDTDQPQHF
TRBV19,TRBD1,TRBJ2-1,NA,TGTGCCAGTAGGCGAACAGGGGGGAGTGAGCAGTTCTTC,CASRRTGGSEQFF
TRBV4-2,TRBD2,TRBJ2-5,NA,TGTGCCAGCACCCGCGGGGGGCGGAAAGAAGAGACCCAGTACTTC,CASTRGGRKEETQYF
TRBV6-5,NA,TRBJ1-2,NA,TGTGCCAGCAGTAAGACGGGGGGGACCTATGGCTACACCTTC,CASSKTGGTYGYTF
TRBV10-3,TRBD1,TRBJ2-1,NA,TGTGCCATCAGGAACGACAGGGTACATGACAATGAGCAGTTCTTC,CAIRNDRVHDNEQFF
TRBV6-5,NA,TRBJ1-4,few,TGTGCCAGCAGCCGCGGGAGGGGGAATGAAAAACTGTTTTTT,CASSRGRGNEKLFF
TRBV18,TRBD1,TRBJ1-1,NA,TGTGCCAGCGCGTTACAGGGGGGAACTGAAGCTTTCTTT,CASALQGGTEAFF
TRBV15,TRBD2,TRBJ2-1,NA,TGTGCCACCAGCAGAGAATCTTTGTCTCTTGTGACTAGCGGCGTGTACGATGAGCAGTTCTTC,CATSRESLSLVTSGVYDEQFF
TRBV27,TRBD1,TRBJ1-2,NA,TGTGCCAGCAGAGGACAGGGGTACTATGGCTACACCTTC,CASRGQGYYGYTF
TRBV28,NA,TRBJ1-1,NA,TGTGCCAGCAGAGATCAGATTACTGAAGCTTTCTTT,CASRDQITEAFF
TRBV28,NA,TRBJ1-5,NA,TGTGCCAGCAGTTCGACAGGACAGCCCCAGCATTTT,CASSSTGQPQHF
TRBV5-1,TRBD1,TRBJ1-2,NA,TGCGCCAGCAGCTTGGAGGAGGGCAGGGGGCGAAGTTATGGCTACACCTTC,CASSLEEGRGRSYGYTF
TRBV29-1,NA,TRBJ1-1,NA,TGCAGCGTTGAAGGACAGAACACTGAAGCTTTCTTT,CSVEGQNTEAFF
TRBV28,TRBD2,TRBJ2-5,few,TGTGCCAGCAGTTCCCCGGGACTACCTGAGACCCAGTACTTC,CASSSPGLPETQYF
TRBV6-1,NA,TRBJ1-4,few,TGTGCCAGCAGTGAAGGAGAGACACGACTGTTTTTT,CASSEGETRLFF
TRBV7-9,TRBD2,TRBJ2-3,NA,TGTGCCAGCAGCTTCCCTTTAGCGGGACCTAGCACAGATACGCAGTATTTT,CASSFPLAGPSTDTQYF
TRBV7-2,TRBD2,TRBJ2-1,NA,TGTGCCAGCAGTGGTAGCGGGAGGGTATATGAGCAGTTCTTC,CASSGSGRVYEQFF
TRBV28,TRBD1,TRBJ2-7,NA,TGTGCCAGCAGTTCCTCCGGGACAGGGGATTACGAGCAGTACTTC,CASSSSGTGDYEQYF
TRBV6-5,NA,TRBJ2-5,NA,TGTGCCAGCAGTCGGAGGACCGTTACGGAGACCCAGTACTTC,CASSRRTVTETQYF
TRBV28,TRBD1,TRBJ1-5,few,TGTGCCAGCAGTTTAAGGGGACAGGGAATGGGGCCCCAGCATTTT,CASSLRGQGMGPQHF
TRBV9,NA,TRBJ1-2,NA,TGTGCCAGCAGCGTAGCTGGAGGGGAGAGCTATGGCTACACCTTC,CASSVAGGESYGYTF
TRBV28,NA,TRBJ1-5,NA,TGTGCCAGCAGCCAGGGCCGCAATCAGCCCCAGCATTTT,CASSQGRNQPQHF
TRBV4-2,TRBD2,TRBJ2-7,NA,TGTGCCAGCAGCCAGGGACTAGCGGGGTTGCTCTACGAGCAGTACTTC,CASSQGLAGLLYEQYF
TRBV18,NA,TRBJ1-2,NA,TGTGCCAGCTCACCGGGCTTAGCTAACTATGGCTACACCTTC,CASSPGLANYGYTF
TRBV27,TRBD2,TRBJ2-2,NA,TGTGCCAGCAGTTTTTGGGGACTAGGTCCCGGGGAGCTGTTTTTT,CASSFWGLGPGELFF
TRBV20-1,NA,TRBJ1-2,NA,TGCAGTGCTAGAGATCCTTATGGCTACACCTTC,CSARDPYGYTF
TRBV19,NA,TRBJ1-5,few,TGTGCCAGTAGTGCGACAGTCTTTACAAATCAGCCCCAGCATTTT,CASSATVFTNQPQHF
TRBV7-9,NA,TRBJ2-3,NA,TGTGCCAGCAGCTTGGGACACGGCACAGATACGCAGTATTTT,CASSLGHGTDTQYF
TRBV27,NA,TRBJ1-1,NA,TGTGCCAGCAGGGTAACAGGGATCAACACTGAAGCTTTCTTT,CASRVTGINTEAFF
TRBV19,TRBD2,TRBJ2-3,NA,TGTGCCAGTAGTCCTGGGACTAGAAAAGATACGCAGTATTTT,CASSPGTRKDTQYF
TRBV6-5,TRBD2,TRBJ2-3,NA,TGTGCCAGCAGTTACTCTAGCGGGACAGATACGCAGTATTTT,CASSYSSGTDTQYF